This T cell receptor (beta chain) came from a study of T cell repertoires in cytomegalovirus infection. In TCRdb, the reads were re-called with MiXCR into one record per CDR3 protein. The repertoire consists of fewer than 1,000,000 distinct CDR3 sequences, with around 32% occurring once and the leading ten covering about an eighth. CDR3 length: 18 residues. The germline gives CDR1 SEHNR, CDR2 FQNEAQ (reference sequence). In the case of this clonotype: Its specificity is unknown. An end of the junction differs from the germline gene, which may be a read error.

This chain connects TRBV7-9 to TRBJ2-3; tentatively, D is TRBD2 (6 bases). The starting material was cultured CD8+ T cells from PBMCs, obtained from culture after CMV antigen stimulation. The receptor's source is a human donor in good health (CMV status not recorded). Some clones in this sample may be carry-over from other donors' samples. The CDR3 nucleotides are TGTGCCAGCGGCTTAGTGGCCCTGACTAGTTGGGACACAGATACGCAGTATTTT. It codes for CASGLVALTSWDTDTQYF.